This TCR beta chain was sequenced during a study of blood T cell repertoires in COVID-19. Study background: Both acute and convalescent COVID-19 samples were obtained from the United States, Italy and Spain. From T cells, B-cell-depleted T cells, or PBMCs came the material, which was cDNA or gDNA.

Source study methods: Amplification with reference gene primers provided the estimates of nucleated cell counts. Measured with immunoSEQ multiplex PCR; TCRdb has only the in-frame clones, and not every one. The V and J calls and clone size come from that table; D and trimming were worked out from the DNA. The sample shows some 150,000 clones, 87% of them seen only once. Unmatched junction bases numbered 8, after V lost 1 base and J lost 5 bases. Germline V CDR1 and CDR2: SGHRS, YFSETQ. This CDR3 is built from 16 residues. The TCR comes from a woman aged 45-65 years with active or convalescent COVID-19. Source material: peripheral blood. This chain connects TRBV5-1 to TRBJ2-7; 11 nucleotides agree with TRBD1. In DNA, the CDR3 is TGCGCCAGCAGCTTGAATGGGGACAGGGGGACCGACGAGCAGTACTTC. Its translation is CASSLNGDRGTDEQYF.